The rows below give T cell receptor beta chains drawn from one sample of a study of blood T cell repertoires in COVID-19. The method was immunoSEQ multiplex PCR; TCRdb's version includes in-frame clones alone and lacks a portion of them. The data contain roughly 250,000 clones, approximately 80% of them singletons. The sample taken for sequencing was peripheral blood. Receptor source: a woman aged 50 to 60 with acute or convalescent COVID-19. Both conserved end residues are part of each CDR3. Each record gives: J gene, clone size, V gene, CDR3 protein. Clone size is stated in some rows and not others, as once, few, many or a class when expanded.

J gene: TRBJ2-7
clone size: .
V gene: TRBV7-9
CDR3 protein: CASSGTAGPPYF

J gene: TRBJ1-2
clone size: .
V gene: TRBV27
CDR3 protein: CASSLSRRNYGYTF

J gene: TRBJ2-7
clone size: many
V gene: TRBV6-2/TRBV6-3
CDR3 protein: CASSYSTSGGYEQYF

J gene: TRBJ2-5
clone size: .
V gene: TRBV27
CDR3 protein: CASSSRAGAEEETQYF

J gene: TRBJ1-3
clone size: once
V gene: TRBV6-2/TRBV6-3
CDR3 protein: CASSYGGYSGNTIYF

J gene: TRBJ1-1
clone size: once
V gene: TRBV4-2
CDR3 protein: CASSSTGGNTEAFF

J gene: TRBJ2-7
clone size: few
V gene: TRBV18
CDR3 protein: CASSQTGQTTEQYF

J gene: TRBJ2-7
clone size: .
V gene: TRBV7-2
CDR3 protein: CASSSGQLRYEQYF

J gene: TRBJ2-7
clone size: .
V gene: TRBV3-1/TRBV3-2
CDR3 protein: CASSQGMGRLAYEQYF

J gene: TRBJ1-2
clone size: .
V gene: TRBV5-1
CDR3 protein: CASSSTSSTGAGYTF

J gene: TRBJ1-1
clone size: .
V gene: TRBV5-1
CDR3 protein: CASSTLTGGLEAFF

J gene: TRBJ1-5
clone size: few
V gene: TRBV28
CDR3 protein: CASSLQGGQPQHF

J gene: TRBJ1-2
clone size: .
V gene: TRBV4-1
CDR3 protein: CASSPSRDYGYTF

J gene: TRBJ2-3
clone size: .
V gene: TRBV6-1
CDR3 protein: CASSDQYTQYF

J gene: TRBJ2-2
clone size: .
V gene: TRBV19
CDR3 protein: CASSPRPGLTNTGELFF

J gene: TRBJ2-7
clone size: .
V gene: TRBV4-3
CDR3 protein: CASSQDSWAPYEQYF

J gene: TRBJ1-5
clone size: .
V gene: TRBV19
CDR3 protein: CASSIDRGQPQHF

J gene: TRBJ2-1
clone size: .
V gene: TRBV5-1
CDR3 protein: CASSLGQGGAQFF

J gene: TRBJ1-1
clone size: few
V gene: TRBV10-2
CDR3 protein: CASSENRGNTEAFF

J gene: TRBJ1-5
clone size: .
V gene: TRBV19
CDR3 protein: CASSNTGGRAQPQHF

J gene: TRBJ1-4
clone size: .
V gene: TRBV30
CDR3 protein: CAWSFPTLRGSEKLFF

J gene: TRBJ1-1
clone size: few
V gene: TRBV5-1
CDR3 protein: CASSPDRMNTEAFF

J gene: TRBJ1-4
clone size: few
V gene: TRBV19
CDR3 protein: CASNGQLATNEKLFF

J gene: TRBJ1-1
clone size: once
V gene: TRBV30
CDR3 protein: CAWSLGQANTEAFF

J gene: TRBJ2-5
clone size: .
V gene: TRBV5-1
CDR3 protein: CASGSGSTETQYF

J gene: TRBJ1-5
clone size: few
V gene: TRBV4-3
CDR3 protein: CASSQDRGSNQPQHF

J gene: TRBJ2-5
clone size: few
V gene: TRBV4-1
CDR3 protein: CASSQAPGRETQYF

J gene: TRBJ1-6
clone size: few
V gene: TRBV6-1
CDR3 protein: CASSEGGAQRNSPLHF

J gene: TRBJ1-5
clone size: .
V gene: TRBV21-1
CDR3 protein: CASTEGTGTEFNQPQHF

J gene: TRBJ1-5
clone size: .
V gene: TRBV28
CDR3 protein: CASSPAGGVQPQHF

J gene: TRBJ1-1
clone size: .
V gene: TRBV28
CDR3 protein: CASSFAGVEAFF

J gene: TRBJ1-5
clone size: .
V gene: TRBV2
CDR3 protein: CASSGLGPGQISNQPQHF

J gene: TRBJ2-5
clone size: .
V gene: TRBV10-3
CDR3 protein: CAISESSPRETQYF